The present T cell receptor beta chain was sequenced within a study of OX40 agonist ivuxolimab in advanced cancers. General notes on the study: Ivuxolimab was a fully human IgG2 agonistic monoclonal antibody targeting the costimulatory receptor OX40 (CD134). Peripheral TCRbeta sequencing aimed to test whether ivuxolimab altered TCR sequence diversity and caused clonal T-cell expansion. The monotherapy dose-escalation portion (N ≈ 50 patients) of the phase I ivuxolimab trial is reported in the paper. Intravenous ivuxolimab was administered to patients every 2 weeks at six dose levels: 0.01, 0.1, 0.3, 1.5, 3 and 10 mg/kg. Partial responses were achieved by three dose-escalation patients, of whom one had hepatocellular carcinoma and two had cutaneous melanoma. Patients were allowed to have had prior anti-PD-1, anti-PD-L1 or anti-CTLA-4 therapy, and roughly 40% of the dose-escalation patients had previously received checkpoint inhibitors. The dose-escalation cohort was almost 85% male with a mean age of 60 years, ranging from roughly 23 to 79. Of the roughly 52 dose-escalation patients, hepatocellular carcinoma was present in around 20, melanoma in approximately 15, renal cell carcinoma in 9 and head and neck cancer in 9.

The trial excluded patients who had a history of autoimmune disease or were on systemic immunosuppression. Peripheral blood for TCR sequencing was collected from all dose cohorts at baseline, on cycle 4 day 1, and on cycle 7 day 1. Samples were obtained from an open-label, multicenter, first-in-human phase I dose-escalation trial of ivuxolimab. Adults with locally advanced or metastatic melanoma, renal cell, hepatocellular, or head and neck squamous cell carcinoma were enrolled in the trial. CD4+ and CD8+ T cells were sorted separately from peripheral blood before TCR sequencing. Concerning this clone itself: This receptor's antigen is unknown. The input lacks base qualities; no much larger clone sits a single base away.

Genomic DNA was isolated from the sorted cells so that the TCRbeta CDR3 region could be sequenced. The immunoSEQ Assay was used for sequencing of TCRbeta CDR3 regions. The table comes from immuneACCESS by way of TCRdb, which keeps in-frame sequences with V and J called. Part of the clones is missing from these tables; in studies checked, under half for an unresolved V gene and the rest for unknown reasons. In this sample the table shows around 84,000 clones, approximately 95% of which occur a single time. The ten largest make up approximately 10% of the sample. The research as a whole found: In the 0.1-3.0 mg/kg groups, partial responders had among the lowest normalized peripheral clonal expansion, particularly in CD8+ T cells. Antigen specificity was not determined for the clonally expanded peripheral T cells. At doses of 0.1 to 3.0 mg/kg, clonal expansion of both CD4+ and CD8+ blood T cells was observed from baseline to week 6. Low levels of normalized T-cell clonal expansion were also seen in some nonresponding patients. After ivuxolimab, expanded clones were on average more numerous among CD8+ T cells than among CD4+ T cells.

CDR1 and CDR2, per the germline V gene, are MNHNS and SASEGT. V lost 1 base and J lost 6 bases; the stretch between them is 13 bases long. The CDR3 sequence holds 15 residues, the cysteine and phenylalanine included. This entry keeps only the CDR3 DNA: 45 bases, framed from base 1. This TCR was recovered from an adult with an advanced solid tumor such as melanoma, head and neck, liver or kidney cancer. The chain was built from TRBV6-1 and TRBJ2-4; possibly the D gene is TRBD1, per 6 matching bases. Here the sequenced sample was CD4+ or CD8+ T cells sorted from blood, taken in a trial of the OX40 agonist ivuxolimab. The nucleotide sequence is TGTGCCAGCAGTGAAGAAGTACAACAGGGAAACATTCAGTACTTC. It is translated as CASSEEVQQGNIQYF.